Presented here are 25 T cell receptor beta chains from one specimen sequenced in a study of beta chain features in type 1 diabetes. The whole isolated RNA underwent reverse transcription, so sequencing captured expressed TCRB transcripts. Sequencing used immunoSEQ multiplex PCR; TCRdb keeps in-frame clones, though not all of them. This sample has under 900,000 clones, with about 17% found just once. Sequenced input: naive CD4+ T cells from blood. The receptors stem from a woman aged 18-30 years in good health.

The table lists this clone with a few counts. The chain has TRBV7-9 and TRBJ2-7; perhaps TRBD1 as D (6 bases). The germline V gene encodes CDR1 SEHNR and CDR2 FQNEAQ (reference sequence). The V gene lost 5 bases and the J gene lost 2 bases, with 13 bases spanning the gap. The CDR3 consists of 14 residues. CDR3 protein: CASSHNGQTYEQYF. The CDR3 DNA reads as TGTGCCAGCAGCCACAATGGACAGACCTACGAGCAGTACTTC.

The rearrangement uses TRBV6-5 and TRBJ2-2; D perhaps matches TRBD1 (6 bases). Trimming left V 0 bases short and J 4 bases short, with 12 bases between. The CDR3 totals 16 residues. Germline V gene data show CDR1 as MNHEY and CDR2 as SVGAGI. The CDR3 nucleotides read TGTGCCAGCAGTTACTCGGCAGGGGATGGCACCGGGGAGCTGTTTTTT. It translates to CASSYSAGDGTGELFF.

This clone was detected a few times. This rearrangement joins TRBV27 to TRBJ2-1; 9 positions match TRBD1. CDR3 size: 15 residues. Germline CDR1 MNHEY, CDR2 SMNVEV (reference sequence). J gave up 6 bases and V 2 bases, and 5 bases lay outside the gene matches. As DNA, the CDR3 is TGTGCCAGCAGTTTAACAGGGGGCTACGTCAATGAGCAGTTCTTC. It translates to CASSLTGGYVNEQFF.

This CDR3 is CASSIASKETQYF. CDR3 coding DNA: TGTGCCAGTAGTATAGCCTCCAAAGAGACCCAGTACTTC. J is TRBJ2-5 and V is TRBV19; D not certain. The CDR3 has 13 amino acids. Germline CDR1 reads LNHDA; CDR2 reads SQIVND (reference sequence). Trimming took off 1 base at V and 3 bases at J, with 6 bases between the two ends.

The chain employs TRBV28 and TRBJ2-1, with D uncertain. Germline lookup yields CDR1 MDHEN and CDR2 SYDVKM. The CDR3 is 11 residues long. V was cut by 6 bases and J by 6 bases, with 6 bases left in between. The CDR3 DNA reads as TGTGCCAGCAGCACTCCCAATGAGCAGTTCTTC. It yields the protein CASSTPNEQFF.

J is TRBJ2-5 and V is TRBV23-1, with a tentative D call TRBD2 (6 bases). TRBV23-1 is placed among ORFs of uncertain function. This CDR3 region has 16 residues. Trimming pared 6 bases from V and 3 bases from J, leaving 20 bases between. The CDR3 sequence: CASSHKEGTREETQYF. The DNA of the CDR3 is TGCGCCAGCAGCCACAAGGAGGGAACTCGTGAAGAGACCCAGTACTTC.

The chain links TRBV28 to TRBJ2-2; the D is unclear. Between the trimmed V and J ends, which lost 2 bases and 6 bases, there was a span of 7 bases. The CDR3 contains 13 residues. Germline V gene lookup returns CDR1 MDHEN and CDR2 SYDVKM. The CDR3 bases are TGTGCCAGCAGTTTAACGGTACCCGGGGAGCTGTTTTTT. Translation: CASSLTVPGELFF. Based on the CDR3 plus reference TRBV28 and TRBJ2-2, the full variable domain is DVKVTQSSRYLVKRTGEKVFLECVQDMDHENMFWYRQDPGLGLRLIYFSYDVKMKEKGDIPEGYSVSREKKERFSLILESASTNQTSMYLCASSLTVPGELFFGEGSRLTVL.

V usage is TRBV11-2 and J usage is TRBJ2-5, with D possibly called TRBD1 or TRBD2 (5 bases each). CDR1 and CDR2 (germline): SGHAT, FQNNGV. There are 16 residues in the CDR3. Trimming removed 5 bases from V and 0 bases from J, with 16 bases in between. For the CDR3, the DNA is TGTGCCAGCAGCCGACTGGGGGATGCGTACCAAGAGACCCAGTACTTC. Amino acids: CASSRLGDAYQETQYF.

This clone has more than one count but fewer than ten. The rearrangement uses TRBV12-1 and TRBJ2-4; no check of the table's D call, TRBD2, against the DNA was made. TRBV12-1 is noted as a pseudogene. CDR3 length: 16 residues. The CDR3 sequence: CASSNGTSSFKNIQYF. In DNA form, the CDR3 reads TGTGCCAGCAGCAACGGGACTAGCTCATTTAAAAACATTCAGTACTTC.

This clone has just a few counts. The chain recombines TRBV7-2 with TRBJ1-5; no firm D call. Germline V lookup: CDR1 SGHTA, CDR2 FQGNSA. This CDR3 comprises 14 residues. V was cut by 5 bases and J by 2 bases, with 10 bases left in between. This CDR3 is CASSPDRGNQPQHF. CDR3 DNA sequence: TGTGCCAGCAGCCCGGATCGGGGCAATCAGCCCCAGCATTTT. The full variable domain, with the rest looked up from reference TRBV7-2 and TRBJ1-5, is GAGVSQSPSNKVTEKGKDVELRCDPISGHTALYWYRQSLGQGLEFLIYFQGNSAPDKSGLPSDRFSAERTGGSVSTLTIQRTQQEDSAVYLCASSPDRGNQPQHFGDGTRLSIL.

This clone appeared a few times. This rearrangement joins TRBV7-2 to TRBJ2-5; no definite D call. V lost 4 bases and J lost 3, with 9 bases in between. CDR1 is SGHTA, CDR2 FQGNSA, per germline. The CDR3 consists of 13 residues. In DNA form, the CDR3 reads TGTGCCAGCAGCTCCGGCCCGAAAGAGACCCAGTACTTC. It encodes CASSSGPKETQYF.

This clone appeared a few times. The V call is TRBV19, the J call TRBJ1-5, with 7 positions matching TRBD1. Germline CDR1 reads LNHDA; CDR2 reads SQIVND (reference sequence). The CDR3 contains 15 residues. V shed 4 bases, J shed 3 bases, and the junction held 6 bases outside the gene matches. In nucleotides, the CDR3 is TGTGCCAGTAGTAGCGGACAGGTCCTCAATCAGCCCCAGCATTTT. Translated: CASSSGQVLNQPQHF.

The CDR3 sequence: CASSLRLAGGPDTQYF. The CDR3 nucleotides read TGTGCCAGCAGCTTGCGGCTAGCGGGAGGCCCAGATACGCAGTATTTT. This chain uses TRBV5-4 with TRBJ2-3, with TRBD2 matching over 11 bases. Germline CDR1 is SGHNT and CDR2 is YYREEE (reference sequence). J lost 4 bases, V lost 1 base, and 5 bases had no gene match. The CDR3 loop spans 16 amino acids.

CDR3 sequence reads: CASSWRAFTDTQYF. The CDR3 DNA follows: TGCGCCAGCAGCTGGCGGGCTTTCACAGATACGCAGTATTTT. V usage is TRBV5-1 and J usage is TRBJ2-3, with D tentatively TRBD2 (5 bases). Trimming removed 3 bases at V and 2 bases at J, with 10 bases between. The CDR3 extends over 14 amino acids. Germline values: CDR1 SGHRS, CDR2 YFSETQ.

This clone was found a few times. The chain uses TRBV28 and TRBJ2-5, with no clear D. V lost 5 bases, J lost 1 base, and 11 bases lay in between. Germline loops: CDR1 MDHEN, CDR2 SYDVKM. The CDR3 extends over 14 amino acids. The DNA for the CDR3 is TGTGCCAGCAGTACCCCAGGAAGCCAAGAGACCCAGTACTTC. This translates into CASSTPGSQETQYF.

CDR3 nucleotides: TGTGCCACCAGCAGAGCAGACAAGTACCAAGAGACCCAGTACTTC. Protein sequence: CATSRADKYQETQYF. The rearrangement links TRBV15 to TRBJ2-5, with no clear D. The CDR3 length is 15 residues. Trimming left V 1 base short and J 0 bases short, with 9 bases between. The germline gives CDR1 LNHNV, CDR2 YYDKDF (reference sequence). Using reference TRBV15 and TRBJ2-5 for the parts outside the CDR3, the full variable domain is DAMVIQNPRYQVTQFGKPVTLSCSQTLNHNVMYWYQQKSSQAPKLLFHYYDKDFNNEADTPDNFQSRRPNTSFCFLDIRSPGLGDTAMYLCATSRADKYQETQYFGPGTRLLVL.

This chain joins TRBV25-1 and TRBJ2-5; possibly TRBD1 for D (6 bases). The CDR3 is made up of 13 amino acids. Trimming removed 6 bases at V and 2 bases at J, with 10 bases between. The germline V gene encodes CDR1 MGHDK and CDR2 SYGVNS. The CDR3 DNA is TGTGCCAGCAGACGGGACATTCAAGAGACCCAGTACTTC. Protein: CASRRDIQETQYF.

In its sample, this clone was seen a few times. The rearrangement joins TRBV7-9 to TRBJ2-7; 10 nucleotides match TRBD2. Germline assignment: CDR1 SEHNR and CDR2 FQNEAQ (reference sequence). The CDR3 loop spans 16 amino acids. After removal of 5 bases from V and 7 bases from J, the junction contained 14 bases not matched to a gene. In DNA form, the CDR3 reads TGTGCCAGCAGCCTAAGCGGGCTAGCGGGGGCCTGGGAGCAGTACTTC. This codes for CASSLSGLAGAWEQYF.

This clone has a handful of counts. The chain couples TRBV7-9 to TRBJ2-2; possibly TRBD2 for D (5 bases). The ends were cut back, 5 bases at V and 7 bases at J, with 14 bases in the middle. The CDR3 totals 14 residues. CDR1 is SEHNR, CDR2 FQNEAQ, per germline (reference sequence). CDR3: CASSLRGLGGELFF. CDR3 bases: TGTGCCAGCAGCCTCCGAGGGCTGGGCGGGGAGCTGTTTTTT.

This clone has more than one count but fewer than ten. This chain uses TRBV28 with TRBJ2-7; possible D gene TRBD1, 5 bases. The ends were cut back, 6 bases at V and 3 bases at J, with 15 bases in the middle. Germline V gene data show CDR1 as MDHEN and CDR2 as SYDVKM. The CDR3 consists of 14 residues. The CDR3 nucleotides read TGTGCCAGCAGCTTACAGGCGACGGGCTACGAGCAGTACTTC. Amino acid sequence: CASSLQATGYEQYF.

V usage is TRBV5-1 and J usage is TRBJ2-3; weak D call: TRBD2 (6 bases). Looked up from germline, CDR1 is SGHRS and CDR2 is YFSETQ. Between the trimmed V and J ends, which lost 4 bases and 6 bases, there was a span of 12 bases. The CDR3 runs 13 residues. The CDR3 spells CASSLGLLDTQYF. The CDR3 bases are TGCGCCAGCAGCCTGGGACTGTTGGATACGCAGTATTTT. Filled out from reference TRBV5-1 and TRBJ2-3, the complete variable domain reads KAGVTQTPRYLIKTRGQQVTLSCSPISGHRSVSWYQQTPGQGLQFLFEYFSETQRNKGNFPGRFSGRQFSNSRSEMNVSTLELGDSALYLCASSLGLLDTQYFGPGTRLTVL.

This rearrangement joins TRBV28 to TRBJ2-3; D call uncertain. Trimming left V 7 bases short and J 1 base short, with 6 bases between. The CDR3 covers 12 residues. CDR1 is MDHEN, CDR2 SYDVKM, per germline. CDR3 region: CASNFGTDTQYF. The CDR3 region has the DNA TGTGCCAGCAACTTCGGCACAGATACGCAGTATTTT.

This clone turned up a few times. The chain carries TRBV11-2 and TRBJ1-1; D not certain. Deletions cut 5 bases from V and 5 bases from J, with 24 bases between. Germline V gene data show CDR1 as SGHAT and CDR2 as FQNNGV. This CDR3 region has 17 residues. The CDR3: CASSPTRWADHGTEAFF. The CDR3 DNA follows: TGTGCCAGCAGCCCCACCCGGTGGGCTGATCATGGGACTGAAGCTTTCTTT.

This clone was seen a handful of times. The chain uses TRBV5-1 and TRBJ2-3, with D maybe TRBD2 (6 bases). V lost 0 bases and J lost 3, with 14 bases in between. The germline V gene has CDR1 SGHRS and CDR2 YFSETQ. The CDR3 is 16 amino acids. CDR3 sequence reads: CASSLGILGTTDTQYF. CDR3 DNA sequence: TGCGCCAGCAGCTTGGGGATACTAGGGACTACAGATACGCAGTATTTT.

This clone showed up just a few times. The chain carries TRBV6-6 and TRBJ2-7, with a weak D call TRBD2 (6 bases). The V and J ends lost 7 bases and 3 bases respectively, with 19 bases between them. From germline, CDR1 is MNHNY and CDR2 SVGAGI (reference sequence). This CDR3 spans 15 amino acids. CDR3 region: CASTSPEAGIYEQYF. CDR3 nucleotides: TGTGCCAGCACCTCCCCTGAAGCGGGCATCTACGAGCAGTACTTC.